This record concerns one TCR beta chain sequence. Its target antigen remains unknown. No much larger clone is present one base from it, and per-base qualities are unavailable. Using the deep immunoSEQ assay, TCR CDR3 regions were amplified from genomic DNA by multiplex PCR. Genomic DNA extracted from each cell subset was distributed evenly over all wells of several immunoSEQ 96-well plates, and each plate served as one replicate. For sorted subsets, each replicate PCR was loaded with about 0.2 ug genomic DNA, equivalent to about 33,000 T cell genomes. The purified libraries were quantified using a Qubit 3.0 fluorometer, sized with a Bioanalyzer 2100, and then quantified again using the KAPA Library Quantification kit. Every immunoSEQ 96-well plate was sequenced on a dedicated single-read 150-cycle Illumina NextSeq 550 flow cell. Regarding the original processing steps: Because the immunoSEQ output held only junctional sequences and lacked quality scores, the filtering could not match the filtering applied to full-length reads. Sequences were annotated with PyIR, a Python wrapper for IgBLAST v1.9, using IMGT germline references to assign V/J genes and CDR3. Reads were filtered out if the reads had weak V/J assignments (E-value above 1e-6), no CDR3, stop codons, out-of-frame junctions, or ambiguous translated residues. V3J clonotypes were defined as sequences sharing the same inferred V gene, J gene, and CDR3 amino acid sequence. The percentage overlap between two repertoires was calculated by dividing the number of shared unique clonotypes by the size of the smaller repertoire. Repertoire richness was assessed with RTK rarefaction, the Chao1 estimator, and Recon v2.1 estimates of unobserved clonotypes. Generation probabilities were computed with OLGA for all TCRbeta clonotypes obtained by the gDNA method from several donors. TCRdb took over this immuneACCESS table, retaining in-frame rearrangements with V and J assigned. Such tables are incomplete; in checked studies, under half of the missing clones stem from an unresolved V gene, and the remainder is unexplained. V and J calls and clone size are given by that table; D and trimming were obtained from the DNA. The sample table shows about 1.5 million clones, and under 99% are seen once. Jointly, the top ten make up around 0.47% of the sample.

The donors were healthy, HIV-negative adults with no recently reported acute infections or vaccinations. Every donor was a Caucasian adult living in Nashville, Tennessee, USA. CD4+ T cells were enriched through magnetic negative selection, after which naive cells were positively selected on CD45RA and the remaining negative fraction served as the memory subset. Blood was obtained by leukapheresis, after which PBMCs were separated by Ficoll-Histopaque density gradient centrifugation and cryopreserved in liquid nitrogen vapor phase. Analytical flow cytometry was used to check the purity and quantity of every magnetically sorted T cell population. Genomic DNA was isolated from every sorted fraction and measured by UV absorbance on a Nanodrop 2000c. V is shortened by 5 bases, J by 3 bases, and the region joining them spans 16 bases. Counted from cysteine to phenylalanine, this CDR3 has 15 amino acids. Only the CDR3 portion is preserved as DNA: 45 bases, with reading frame beginning at the first base. CDR1 is given as SGHKS and CDR2 as YYEKEE, both from the germline V gene (reference sequence).

The data originate from a study of shared clonotypes between healthy human individuals (TCRdb year 2020). As for the study more broadly: A few men and two women, aged 18 to 49 years, made up the cohort. For each donor, CD4 naive and CD4 memory were each given three plates, CD8 naive was given two plates, and CD8 memory was given one plate. Blood TCR repertoires of about five healthy adults were deeply sequenced to estimate repertoire size and the extent of clonotype sharing between individuals. To increase sequencing depth and limit assay-specific biases, different laboratories used diverse techniques to prepare libraries and sequence TCR repertoires. Leukapheresis yielded between about 0.85 and 9.5 billion PBMCs per donor. The paper as a whole reports these results and caveats: Sampling was restricted to blood, and TCR repertoires in tissues likely differ from the TCR repertoires found in blood. The small number of donors limited the genetic and exposure-history diversity represented. Rarefaction of sorted-subset datasets indicated incomplete sequencing despite the large sequencing depth. About 5% of naive CD4, roughly 3.6% of naive CD8, roughly 2.5% of memory CD4, and around 0.4% of memory CD8 clonotypes were shared across a few donors. Clonotypes shared by all four sorted-subset donors showed higher generation probabilities than non-shared clonotypes. Pairwise subsampling led to the expectation that sequencing depth would affect the degree of clonotype sharing among donors. Larger estimated clonotype richness was generally found for naive subsets than for memory subsets.

This clonotype was sampled from a man between 25 and 39 years old in good health. In this chain, TRBV5-5 is recombined with TRBJ2-3; a tentative D call is TRBD1 (6 bases match). Sequenced sample: naive CD4+ T cells sorted from blood. The sample's cell subset or site, from its label and the paper: CD45RA+ positively selected. The CDR3 has the sequence CASRHEQGLTDTQYF. The DNA reads as follows: TGTGCCAGCAGACATGAACAGGGATTGACAGATACGCAGTATTTT.